This TCR beta chain appears in the sequencing data of a study of T cells in women clearing cervical HPV infection. A remark on this clone: With the read ending 3 residues before the CDR3 end, the germline J gene is used to fill in that end.

V was pared by 4 bases and J by 2 bases, with 11 bases between. CDR1 and CDR2 (germline): SGHAT, FQNNGV. This CDR3 contains 14 residues. Produced via immunoSEQ multiplex PCR; TCRdb's table is partial and in-frame only. The listing contains around 46,000 clones. The chain recombines TRBV11-2 with TRBJ1-2; D is ambiguous. Sequenced sample: blood buffy coat. The TCR comes from a woman aged 18-70 years with a cervical HPV16 infection that either progressed to CIN3+ or cleared (not recorded which). CDR3 region: CASSSSTGNYGYTF. The DNA read from the CDR3 is TGTGCCAGCAGCTCCTCGACGGGGAACTATGGC.